Below, 28 T cell receptor beta chains from the same sample are listed, as sequenced in a study of shared clonotypes between healthy human individuals. Naive CD8 populations comprised CD45RO-negative cells positively selected for CCR7, excluding terminally differentiated effector memory CD45RA+ cells. Measured with immunoSEQ multiplex PCR; TCRdb has only the in-frame clones, and not every one. Among about 2.1 million clones listed, more than 85% were seen once. The sample was naive CD8+ T cells from PBMCs. These receptors came from a man in his late teens or twenties in good health. Some clones in this sample may be carry-over from other donors' samples.

The chain recombines TRBV7-9 with TRBJ1-5, with D unclear. Trimming removed 7 bases from V and 2 bases from J, with 12 bases in between. The CDR3 sequence is 14 residues long. Germline-derived CDR1 and CDR2 are SEHNR and FQNEAQ (reference sequence). In DNA, the CDR3 is TGTGCCAGCACCTCCGGCGGAGGCAATCAGCCCCAGCATTTT. Translation: CASTSGGGNQPQHF.

The chain employs TRBV11-2 and TRBJ1-2; a possible D gene is TRBD1 (5 bases). The ends were cut back, 5 bases at V and 2 bases at J, with 15 bases in the middle. The germline CDR1 and CDR2 sequences are SGHAT and FQNNGV. CDR3 length: 15 residues. CDR3 sequence: CASSPRGRLNYGYTF. CDR3 sequence (DNA): TGTGCCAGCAGCCCCCGGGGCAGATTAAACTATGGCTACACCTTC.

CDR3 nucleotide sequence: TGTGCCAGCAGTTCCACCCGGGGGGAACCCTATGGCTACACCTTC. This encodes CASSSTRGEPYGYTF. The chain couples TRBV28 to TRBJ1-2, with D perhaps matching TRBD1 (5 bases). The CDR3 has 15 amino acids. Germline lookup yields CDR1 MDHEN and CDR2 SYDVKM. Trimming removed 4 bases from V and 4 bases from J, with 16 bases in between.

This clone is a singleton in its sample. V is TRBV28 and J is TRBJ2-2; D tentatively reads TRBD1 or TRBD2 (5 bases each). The CDR3 has 16 residues. The germline CDR1 and CDR2 sequences are MDHEN and SYDVKM. The V and J ends lost 8 bases and 3 bases respectively, with 19 bases between them. The chain's CDR3 is CASGTVTEEHTGELFF. In DNA, the CDR3 is TGTGCCAGCGGGACCGTAACAGAGGAACACACCGGGGAGCTGTTTTTT.

V usage is TRBV29-1 and J usage is TRBJ2-1; a weak D match, TRBD2 (6 bases). The V end was cut by 7 bases, the J end by 7 bases, with 11 bases between. Germline-derived CDR1 and CDR2 are SQVTM and ANQGSEA. The CDR3 is made up of 11 amino acids. CDR3: CSAPSGNEQFF. Here the CDR3 DNA reads TGCAGCGCGCCCAGCGGGAATGAGCAGTTCTTC.

A word on this clone: Other DNA sequences in this sample translate to the same CDR3. V gene TRBV27 combines with J gene TRBJ2-7, with TRBD2 identical over 8 bases. The CDR3 spans 14 residues. CDR1 is MNHEY and CDR2 is SMNVEV in the germline V gene (reference sequence). Unmatched junction bases numbered 5, after V lost 5 bases and J lost 2 bases. The chain's CDR3 is CASSLGTSPYEQYF. DNA of the CDR3: TGTGCCAGCAGTCTCGGGACTAGTCCCTACGAGCAGTACTTC.

The chain uses TRBV9 and TRBJ1-2; D not resolved. V lost 0 bases and J lost 14, with 17 bases in between. Per the germline V gene, CDR1 is SGDLS and CDR2 is YYNGEE. The CDR3 runs 13 residues. The CDR3 DNA reads as TGTGCCAGCAGCGTAGGAGTCTCACAGAGTCGAACCTTC. This translates into CASSVGVSQSRTF.

This clone was recorded only once. The same CDR3 arises from other DNA sequences in this sample as well. The rearrangement joins TRBV27 to TRBJ1-2, with D unresolved. The CDR3 contains 13 residues. V was cut by 0 bases and J by 1 base, with 3 bases left in between. Germline CDR1 is MNHEY and CDR2 is SMNVEV (reference sequence). The CDR3 sequence: CASSLSLNYGYTF. The CDR3 DNA reads as TGTGCCAGCAGTTTATCCCTTAACTATGGCTACACCTTC.

The CDR3 DNA sequence: TGTGCCAGTAGTATAGCCAGGTCGGGGACCGGGGAGCTGTTTTTT. As protein: CASSIARSGTGELFF. This sequence joins TRBV19 and TRBJ2-2; tentative D call: TRBD2 (5 bases). Trimming removed 1 base from V and 5 bases from J, with 11 bases in between. The CDR3 contains 15 residues. Germline lookup yields CDR1 LNHDA and CDR2 SQIVND (reference sequence).

The chain carries TRBV7-8 and TRBJ2-3; 7 bases align to TRBD2. V lost 0 bases, J lost 5 bases, and 8 bases stayed unmatched. Germline V gene data show CDR1 as SGHVS and CDR2 as FQNEAQ. The CDR3 is made up of 16 amino acids. The DNA for the CDR3 is TGTGCCAGCAGCTTAGCGTTCGCGGGAGCGATAGATACGCAGTATTTT. Protein product: CASSLAFAGAIDTQYF.

J is TRBJ2-7 and V is TRBV7-9; 8 bases are a match to TRBD1. The trim removed 5 bases at V and 4 bases at J, leaving 10 bases unmatched. Per germline, CDR1 SEHNR and CDR2 FQNEAQ (reference sequence). This CDR3 comprises 15 residues. This CDR3 reads CASSARTGSPYEQYF. The DNA of the CDR3 is TGTGCCAGCAGCGCCCGGACAGGGTCTCCGTACGAGCAGTACTTC.

This rearrangement joins TRBV2 to TRBJ1-5, with D perhaps TRBD1 (5 bases). This CDR3 contains 14 residues. Trimming took 7 bases from V and 0 from J, leaving 10 bases between them. In germline, CDR1 is SNHLY, CDR2 FYNNEI. As DNA, the CDR3 is TGTGCCAGCACGGGAGGGGATAGCAATCAGCCCCAGCATTTT. Protein: CASTGGDSNQPQHF.

This chain links TRBV6-5 with TRBJ2-7; a weak D match, TRBD1 (5 bases). The CDR3 covers 13 residues. The V gene lost 2 bases and the J gene lost 6 bases, with 11 bases spanning the gap. Germline values: CDR1 MNHEY, CDR2 SVGAGI. CDR3 in amino acids: CASSYARVGEQYF. CDR3 nucleotides: TGTGCCAGCAGTTACGCCAGGGTTGGCGAGCAGTACTTC.

This chain joins TRBV27 and TRBJ1-5; 8 bases align to TRBD1. Germline V gene lookup returns CDR1 MNHEY and CDR2 SMNVEV (reference sequence). V lost 7 bases, J lost 2 bases, and 4 bases stayed unmatched. This CDR3 is built from 14 residues. CDR3 sequence: CASTGTGGNQPQHF. Written as DNA, the CDR3 is TGTGCCAGCACAGGGACAGGCGGCAATCAGCCCCAGCATTTT.

This chain joins TRBV10-3 and TRBJ2-3; 13 bases line up with TRBD2. Trimming cost V 5 bases and J 3 bases; bases outside gene matches: 5. Germline CDR1 ENHRY, CDR2 SYGVKD. The CDR3 length is 16 residues. The CDR3 DNA follows: TGTGCCATCAGTCCGACTAGCGGGAGGCAAACAGATACGCAGTATTTT. It translates to CAISPTSGRQTDTQYF.

The chain uses TRBV30 and TRBJ2-1; 11 positions agree with TRBD2. The CDR3 is 13 amino acids. After removal of 2 bases from V and 7 bases from J, the junction contained 1 base not matched to a gene. The germline CDR1 and CDR2 sequences are GTSNPN and SVGIG (reference sequence). Here the CDR3 DNA reads TGTGCCTGGAGTCCTAGCGGGAGGAATGAGCAGTTCTTC. Encoded protein: CAWSPSGRNEQFF.

This clone has just one count. This chain uses TRBV19 with TRBJ2-6, with TRBD1 matching 11 bases. With 5 bases clipped from V and 3 bases from J, the junction kept 9 bases outside the gene matches. The CDR3 loop spans 18 amino acids. Germline loops: CDR1 LNHDA, CDR2 SQIVND (reference sequence). In DNA, the CDR3 is TGTGCCAGTAGTCCGGACAGGGGGCGAAAGAGTGGGGCCAACGTCCTGACTTTC. Encoded protein: CASSPDRGRKSGANVLTF. The full variable domain, its missing parts supplied by reference TRBV19 and TRBJ2-6, is DGGITQSPKYLFRKEGQNVTLSCEQNLNHDAMYWYRQDPGQGLRLIYYSQIVNDFQKGDIAEGYSVSREKKESFPLTVTSAQKNPTAFYLCASSPDRGRKSGANVLTFGAGSRLTVL.

V and J are TRBV6-5 and TRBJ2-5; 7 bases are a match to TRBD1. Unmatched junction bases numbered 6, after V lost 4 bases and J lost 4 bases. There are 14 residues in the CDR3. The germline V gene encodes CDR1 MNHEY and CDR2 SVGAGI. This CDR3 reads CASSSDRNGETQYF. For the CDR3, the DNA is TGTGCCAGCAGTTCGGACAGGAACGGAGAGACCCAGTACTTC.

Turning to this clone: The junction departs from germline at one end; a sequencing error may be responsible. The J gene is TRBJ1-1, the V gene TRBV27, with a possible D match to TRBD1 (6 bases). This CDR3 is 15 amino acids long. The germline gives CDR1 MNHEY, CDR2 SMNVEV (reference sequence). CDR3 nucleotide sequence: TGTGCCAGCAGCTTATCATCAGGGGTCTACACTGAAGCTTTCTTT. Translation gives CASSLSSGVYTEAFF.

The chain joins TRBV2 to TRBJ1-5; D is unclear. CDR1 and CDR2 from the germline V gene are SNHLY and FYNNEI. Trimming removed 4 bases at V and 0 bases at J, with 13 bases between. This CDR3 region has 16 residues. Written as DNA, the CDR3 is TGTGCCAGCAGTGCCGGCAGGAAATATAGCAATCAGCCCCAGCATTTT. Protein sequence: CASSAGRKYSNQPQHF.

The V gene is TRBV28, the J gene TRBJ2-3, with TRBD2 identical over 9 bases. The CDR3 runs to 11 residues. With V trimmed by 8 bases and J by 14 bases, 8 bases remained unmatched. Germline CDR1 and CDR2: MDHEN and SYDVKM. CDR3 residues: CASVLAGVWYF. In DNA, the CDR3 is TGTGCCAGCGTCTTAGCGGGAGTGTGGTATTTT.

This clone appeared once. This chain links TRBV4-1 with TRBJ1-3; no clear D gene. V shed 4 bases and J shed 0 bases, with 16 bases lying between them. Germline CDR1 reads MGHRA; CDR2 reads YSYEKL. The length of the CDR3 is 17 residues. CDR3 nucleotides: TGCGCCAGCAGCCTCCCAGGTCTCCCCTTCTCTGGAAACACCATATATTTT. Translation gives CASSLPGLPFSGNTIYF.

This clone has just one count. The chain employs TRBV6-1 and TRBJ2-7; D is unresolved. The CDR3 runs 12 residues. Trimming removed 1 base at V and 7 bases at J, with 8 bases between. The germline V gene has CDR1 MNHNS and CDR2 SASEGT. The CDR3 nucleotides read TGTGCCAGCAGTGAAGGCCGGGCGGAGCAGTACTTC. Its protein is CASSEGRAEQYF.

This chain joins TRBV19 and TRBJ1-2, with TRBD1 identical over 7 bases. CDR1 LNHDA and CDR2 SQIVND come from the germline V gene (reference sequence). J was trimmed by 11 bases and V by 11 bases; bases with no gene match: 11. The CDR3 has 11 residues. In DNA, the CDR3 is TGTGCCGGGGGACAGCCCTCAGCTTACACCTTC. Protein product: CAGGQPSAYTF.

The gene calls are TRBV5-4 and TRBJ1-1; possibly TRBD1 for D (5 bases). The CDR3 has 16 residues. V gave up 1 base and J gave up 5 bases, with 18 bases separating them. CDR1 and CDR2 from the germline V gene are SGHNT and YYREEE (reference sequence). CDR3 nucleotide sequence: TGTGCCAGCAGCTTGCTACAGGTCCGAGGGGTTACTGAAGCTTTCTTT. Translating it yields CASSLLQVRGVTEAFF.

The chain joins TRBV5-4 to TRBJ2-7, with D perhaps TRBD1 (5 bases). The CDR3 totals 13 residues. Trimming shortened V by 9 bases and J by 0 bases, and 13 bases separated the two germline ends. The germline V gene encodes CDR1 SGHNT and CDR2 YYREEE (reference sequence). The CDR3 loop reads CAIQSDSSYEQYF. CDR3 sequence (DNA): TGTGCCATACAGTCCGACAGCTCCTACGAGCAGTACTTC.

The chain links TRBV4-3 to TRBJ2-3; D perhaps matches TRBD2 (5 bases). The ends were cut back, 0 bases at V and 6 bases at J, with 16 bases in the middle. The length of the CDR3 is 16 residues. The germline V gene encodes CDR1 LGHNA and CDR2 YSLEER. The CDR3 sequence is CASSQDRAGLQDTQYF. The CDR3 coding sequence is TGCGCCAGCAGCCAAGATCGGGCGGGCCTACAGGATACGCAGTATTTT.

The rearrangement uses TRBV6-6 and TRBJ2-7; the match to TRBD1 covers 8 bases. The CDR3 runs to 15 residues. Losses at the gene ends were 4 bases for V and 1 base for J; bases not matched to a gene: 6. In germline, CDR1 is MNHNY, CDR2 SVGAGI (reference sequence). The CDR3 region has the DNA TGTGCCAGCAGTTCCCAACAGGGGGTGTCCTACGAGCAGTACTTC. It translates to CASSSQQGVSYEQYF.